This T cell receptor beta chain was captured in a study of T cells in Graves' hyperthyroidism and ophthalmopathy. Study in general: Pretreatment peripheral blood was obtained at initial diagnosis.

Subjects with ophthalmopathy showed a Clinical Activity Score no lower than 3, a NOSPECS grade no lower than 4, and a duration shorter than 3 months. On the basis of clinical symptoms, serum thyroxine and TRAb, thyroid ultrasound and orbital computed tomography, diagnoses were made. RNA transcripts yielded amplified TCR beta CDR3 regions. Primed by the HTBI set, a first-round RT-PCR was run on the TCR CDR3. TCRdb itself ran the multiplex PCR reads through MiXCR, one entry per CDR3 protein. The data contain fewer than 650,000 distinct CDR3 sequences, 13% to 15% of them singletons. The germline V and J ends were trimmed by 1 base and 9 bases, with 15 bases remaining between them. CDR1 SGHTA and CDR2 FQGNSA come from the germline V gene. The length of the CDR3 is 15 residues. This clonotype was seen a handful of times.

This clonotype was sampled from a young woman with Graves' ophthalmopathy. The chain carries TRBV7-2 and TRBJ2-2; D may be TRBD1 or TRBD2 (5 bases each). The sample taken for sequencing was blood. CDR3 DNA: TGTGCCAGCAGCTTAGGGGGGATGCTCACGAGGGAGCTGTTTTTT. This codes for CASSLGGMLTRELFF.